This section outlines one T cell receptor (beta chain) sequence together with its context. In the original workflow: Counts of nucleated cells, estimated from reference gene primer amplification, were obtained. Sequenced by immunoSEQ multiplex PCR; TCRdb stores in-frame clones only, minus some. V and J calls and clone size are as listed in that table; D and trimming were resolved from the DNA. The table lists around 150,000 clones, about 93% of them singletons. This sample was taken from a study of blood T cell repertoires in COVID-19. Study-wide background: Whether acute or convalescent, the COVID-19 samples came from the United States, Italy and Spain. PBMCs, B-cell-depleted T cells, or T cells provided the cDNA or gDNA that made up the material.

V was pared by 4 bases and J by 6 bases, with 16 bases between. Germline-derived CDR1 and CDR2 are ENHRY and SYGVKD. The CDR3 loop spans 15 amino acids. The genes are TRBV10-3 and TRBJ1-5; D remains ambiguous. Sequenced: peripheral blood. This clonotype was sampled from a woman between 45 and 65 years old with acute or convalescent COVID-19. The CDR3 nucleotides are TGTGCCATCAGTGCAAGCTCGGGGTCGGGTCAGCCCCAGCATTTT. Its translation: CAISASSGSGQPQHF.